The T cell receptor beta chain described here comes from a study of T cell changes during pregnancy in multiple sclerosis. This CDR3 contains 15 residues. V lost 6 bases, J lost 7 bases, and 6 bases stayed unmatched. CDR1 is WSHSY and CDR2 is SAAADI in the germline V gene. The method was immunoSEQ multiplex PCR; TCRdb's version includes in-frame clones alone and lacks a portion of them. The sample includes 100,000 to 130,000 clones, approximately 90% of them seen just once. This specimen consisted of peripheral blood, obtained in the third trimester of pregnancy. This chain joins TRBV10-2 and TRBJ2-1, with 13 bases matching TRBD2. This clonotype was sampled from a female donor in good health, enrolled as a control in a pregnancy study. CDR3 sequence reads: CASSGTSGGANEQFF. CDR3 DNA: TGCGCCAGCAGCGGCACTAGCGGGGGGGCTAATGAGCAGTTCTTC.